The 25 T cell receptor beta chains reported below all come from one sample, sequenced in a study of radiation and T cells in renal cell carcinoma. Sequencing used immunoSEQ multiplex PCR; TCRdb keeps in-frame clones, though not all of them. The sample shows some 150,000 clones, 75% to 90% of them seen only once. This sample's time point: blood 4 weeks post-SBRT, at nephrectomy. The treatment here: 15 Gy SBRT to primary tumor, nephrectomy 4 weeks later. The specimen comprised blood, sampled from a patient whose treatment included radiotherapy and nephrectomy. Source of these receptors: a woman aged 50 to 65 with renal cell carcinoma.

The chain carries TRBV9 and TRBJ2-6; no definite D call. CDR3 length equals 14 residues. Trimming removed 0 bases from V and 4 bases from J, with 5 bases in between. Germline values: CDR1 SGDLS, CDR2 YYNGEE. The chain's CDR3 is CASSVALGANVLTF. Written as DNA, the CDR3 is TGTGCCAGCAGCGTAGCTTTAGGGGCCAACGTCCTGACTTTC.

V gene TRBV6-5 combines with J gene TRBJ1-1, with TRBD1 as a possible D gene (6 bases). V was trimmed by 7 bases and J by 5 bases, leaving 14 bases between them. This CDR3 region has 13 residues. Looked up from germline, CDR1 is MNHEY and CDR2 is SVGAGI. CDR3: CASNTGFNTEAFF. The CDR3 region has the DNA TGTGCCAGCAACACAGGGTTTAATACTGAAGCTTTCTTT.

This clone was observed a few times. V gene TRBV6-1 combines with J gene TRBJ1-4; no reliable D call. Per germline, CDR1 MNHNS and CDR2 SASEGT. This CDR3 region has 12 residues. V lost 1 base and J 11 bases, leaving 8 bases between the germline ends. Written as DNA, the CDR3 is TGTGCCAGCAGTGAAGATATGGCGAAACTGTTTTTT. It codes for CASSEDMAKLFF.

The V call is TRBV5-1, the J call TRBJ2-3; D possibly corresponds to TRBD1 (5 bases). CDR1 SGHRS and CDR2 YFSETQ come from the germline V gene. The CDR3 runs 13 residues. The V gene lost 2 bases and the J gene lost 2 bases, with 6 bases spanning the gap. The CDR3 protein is CASSLGHTDTQYF. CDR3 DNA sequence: TGCGCCAGCAGCTTAGGACACACAGATACGCAGTATTTT.

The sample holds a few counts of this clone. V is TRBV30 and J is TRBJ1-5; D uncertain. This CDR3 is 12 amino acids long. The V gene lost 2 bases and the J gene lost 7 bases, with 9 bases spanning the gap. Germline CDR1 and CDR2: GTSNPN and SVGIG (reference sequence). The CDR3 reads CAWSSQSQPQHF. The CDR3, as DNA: TGTGCCTGGAGTTCCCAGAGCCAGCCCCAGCATTTT.

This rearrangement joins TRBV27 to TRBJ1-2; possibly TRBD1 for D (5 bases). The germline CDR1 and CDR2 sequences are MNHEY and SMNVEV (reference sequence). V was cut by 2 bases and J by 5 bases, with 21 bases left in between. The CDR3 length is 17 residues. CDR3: CASSLTFARGVGYGYTF. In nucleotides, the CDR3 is TGTGCCAGCAGTTTAACCTTCGCGAGGGGTGTTGGGTATGGCTACACCTTC.

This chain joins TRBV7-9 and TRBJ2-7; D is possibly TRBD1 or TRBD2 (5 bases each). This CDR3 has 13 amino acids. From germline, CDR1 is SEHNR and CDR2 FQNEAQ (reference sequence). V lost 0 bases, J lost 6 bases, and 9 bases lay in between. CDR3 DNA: TGTGCCAGCAGCTTAGCGCCAGGGAGCGAGCAGTACTTC. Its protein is CASSLAPGSEQYF.

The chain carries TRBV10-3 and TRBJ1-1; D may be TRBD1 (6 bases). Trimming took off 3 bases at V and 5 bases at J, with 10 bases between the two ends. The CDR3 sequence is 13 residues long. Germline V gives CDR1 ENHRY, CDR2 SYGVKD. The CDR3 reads CAISEQGETEAFF. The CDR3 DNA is TGTGCCATCAGTGAACAGGGTGAGACTGAAGCTTTCTTT.

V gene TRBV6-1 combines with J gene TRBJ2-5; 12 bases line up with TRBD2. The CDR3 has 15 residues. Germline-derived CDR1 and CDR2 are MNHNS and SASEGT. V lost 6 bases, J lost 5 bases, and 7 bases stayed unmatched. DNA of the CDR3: TGTGCCAGCAGCCTCGGCCTAGCGGGAGGGGAGACCCAGTACTTC. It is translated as CASSLGLAGGETQYF.

DNA for the CDR3: TGCGCCAGCAGCTTGGGAGCGGGGGGTCCCACAGATACGCAGTATTTT. Its translation is CASSLGAGGPTDTQYF. The chain has TRBV5-1 and TRBJ2-3; 9 positions agree with TRBD2. The length of the CDR3 is 16 residues. The J segment lost 2 bases and the V segment lost 0 bases, leaving 4 bases of the junction unmatched. CDR1 is SGHRS, CDR2 YFSETQ, per germline.

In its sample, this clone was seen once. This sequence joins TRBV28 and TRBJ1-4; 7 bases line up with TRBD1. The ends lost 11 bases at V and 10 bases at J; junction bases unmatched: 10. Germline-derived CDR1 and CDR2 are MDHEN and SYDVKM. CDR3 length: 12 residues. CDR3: CAVGTEDTKLFF. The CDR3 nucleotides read TGTGCCGTAGGGACAGAAGATACAAAACTGTTTTTT.

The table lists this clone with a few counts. CDR3 coding DNA: TGTGCCAGCTCCCTCTCACCGAGCGGGGGACCCACCGGGGAGCTGTTTTTT. It encodes CASSLSPSGGPTGELFF. The chain carries TRBV18 and TRBJ2-2; 8 nucleotides align to TRBD2. CDR3 length: 17 residues. V dropped 6 bases and J dropped 4; count of bases not matched to a gene: 13. Germline CDR1 and CDR2: KGHSH and LQKENI. Combining the CDR3 with reference TRBV18 and TRBJ2-2 gives the whole variable domain NAGVMQNPRHLVRRRGQEARLRCSPMKGHSHVYWYRQLPEEGLKFMVYLQKENIIDESGMPKERFSAEFPKEGPSILRIQQVVRGDSAAYFCASSLSPSGGPTGELFFGEGSRLTVL.

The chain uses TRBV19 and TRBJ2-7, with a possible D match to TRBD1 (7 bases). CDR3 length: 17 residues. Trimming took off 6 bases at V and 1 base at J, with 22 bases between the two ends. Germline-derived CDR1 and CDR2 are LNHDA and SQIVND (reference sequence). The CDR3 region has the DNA TGTGCCAGTAGCATGTCACCTCAGGGGGGTCCATCCTACGAGCAGTACTTC. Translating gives CASSMSPQGGPSYEQYF.

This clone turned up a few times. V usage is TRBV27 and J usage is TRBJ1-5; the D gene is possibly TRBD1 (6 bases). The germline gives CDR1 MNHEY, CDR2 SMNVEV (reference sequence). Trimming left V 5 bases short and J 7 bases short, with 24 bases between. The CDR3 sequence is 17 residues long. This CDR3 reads CASSPNDRWARLQPQHF. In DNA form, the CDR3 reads TGTGCCAGCAGTCCAAATGACAGGTGGGCGCGTCTCCAGCCCCAGCATTTT.

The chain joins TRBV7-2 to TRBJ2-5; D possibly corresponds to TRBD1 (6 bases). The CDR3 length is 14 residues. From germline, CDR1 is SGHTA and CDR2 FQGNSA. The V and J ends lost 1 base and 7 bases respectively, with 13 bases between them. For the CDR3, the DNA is TGTGCCAGCAGCTTAGACAGGGCCGCTCGGACCCAGTACTTC. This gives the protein CASSLDRAARTQYF.

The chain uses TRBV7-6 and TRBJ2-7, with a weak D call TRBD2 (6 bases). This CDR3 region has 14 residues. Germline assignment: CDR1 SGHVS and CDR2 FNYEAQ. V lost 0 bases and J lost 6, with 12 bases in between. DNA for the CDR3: TGTGCCAGCAGCTTAGCGCGGGATGCGGGCGAGCAGTACTTC. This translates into CASSLARDAGEQYF.

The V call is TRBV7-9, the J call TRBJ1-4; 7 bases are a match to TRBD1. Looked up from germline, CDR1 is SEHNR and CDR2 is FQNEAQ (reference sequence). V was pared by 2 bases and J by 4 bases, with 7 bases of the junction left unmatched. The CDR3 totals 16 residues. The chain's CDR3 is CASSLIWDSHNEKLFF. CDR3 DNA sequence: TGTGCCAGCAGCTTAATCTGGGACAGCCATAATGAAAAACTGTTTTTT.

In DNA, the CDR3 is TGTGCCAGCAGCCAAGGGAAGCTAGCGGGAGGCGGAGGAGAGACCCAGTACTTC. It is translated as CASSQGKLAGGGGETQYF. The chain has TRBV9 and TRBJ2-5, with 11 bases fitting TRBD2. The V and J ends lost 4 bases and 4 bases, in that order; junction bases with no gene match: 15. This CDR3 has 18 residues. Germline lookup yields CDR1 SGDLS and CDR2 YYNGEE.

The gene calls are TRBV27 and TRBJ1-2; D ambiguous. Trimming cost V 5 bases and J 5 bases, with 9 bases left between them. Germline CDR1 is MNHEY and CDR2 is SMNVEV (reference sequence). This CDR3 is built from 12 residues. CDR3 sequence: CASSPSGYGYTF. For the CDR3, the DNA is TGTGCCAGCAGTCCGTCCGGTTATGGCTACACCTTC.

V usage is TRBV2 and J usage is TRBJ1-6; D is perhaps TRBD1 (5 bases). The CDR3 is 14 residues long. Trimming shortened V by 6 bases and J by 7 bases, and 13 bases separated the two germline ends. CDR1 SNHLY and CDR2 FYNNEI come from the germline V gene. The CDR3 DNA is TGTGCCAGCAGACCAGGGAAGTCAAATTCACCCCTCCACTTT. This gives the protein CASRPGKSNSPLHF.

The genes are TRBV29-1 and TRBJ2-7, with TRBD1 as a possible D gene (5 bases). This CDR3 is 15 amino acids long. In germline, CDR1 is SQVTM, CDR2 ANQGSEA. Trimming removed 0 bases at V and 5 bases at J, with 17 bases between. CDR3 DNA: TGCAGCGTTGAAGATGGCACAGGTGGGCTCGACGAGCAGTACTTC. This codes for CSVEDGTGGLDEQYF.

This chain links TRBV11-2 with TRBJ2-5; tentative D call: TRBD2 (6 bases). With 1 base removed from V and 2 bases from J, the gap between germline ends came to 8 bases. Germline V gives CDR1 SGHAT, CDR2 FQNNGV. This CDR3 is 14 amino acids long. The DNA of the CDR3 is TGTGCCAGCAGCTTAGTTGGGACTCAAGAGACCCAGTACTTC. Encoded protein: CASSLVGTQETQYF. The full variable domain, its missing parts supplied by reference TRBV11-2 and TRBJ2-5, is EAGVAQSPRYKIIEKRQSVAFWCNPISGHATLYWYQQILGQGPKLLIQFQNNGVVDDSQLPKDRFSAERLKGVDSTLKIQPAKLEDSAVYLCASSLVGTQETQYFGPGTRLLVL.

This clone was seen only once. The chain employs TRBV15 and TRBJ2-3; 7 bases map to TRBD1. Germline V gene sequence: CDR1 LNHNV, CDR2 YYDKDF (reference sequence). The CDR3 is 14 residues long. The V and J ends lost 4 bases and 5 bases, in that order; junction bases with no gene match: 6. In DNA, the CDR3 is TGTGCCACCAGCACCAAGACAGGGCAAGATACGCAGTATTTT. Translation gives CATSTKTGQDTQYF.

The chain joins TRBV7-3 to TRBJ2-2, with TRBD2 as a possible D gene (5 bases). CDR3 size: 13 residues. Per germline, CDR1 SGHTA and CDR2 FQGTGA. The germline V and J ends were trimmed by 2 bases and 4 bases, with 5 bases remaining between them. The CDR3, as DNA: TGTGCCAGCAGCTTAGCGGGCACCGGGGAGCTGTTTTTT. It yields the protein CASSLAGTGELFF. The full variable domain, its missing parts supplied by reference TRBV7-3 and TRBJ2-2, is GAGVSQTPSNKVTEKGKYVELRCDPISGHTALYWYRQSLGQGPEFLIYFQGTGAADDSGLPNDRFFAVRPEGSVSTLKIQRTERGDSAVYLCASSLAGTGELFFGEGSRLTVL.

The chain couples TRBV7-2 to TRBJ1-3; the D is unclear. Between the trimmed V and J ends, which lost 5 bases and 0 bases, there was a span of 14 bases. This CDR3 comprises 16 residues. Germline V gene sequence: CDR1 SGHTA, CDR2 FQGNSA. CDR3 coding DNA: TGTGCCAGCAGCCGGGAGGTCGGGGACTCTGGAAACACCATATATTTT. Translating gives CASSREVGDSGNTIYF.